Listed below are T cell receptor beta chains from one sample, sequenced in a study of blood T cell repertoires in COVID-19. Sequencing was performed with immunoSEQ multiplex PCR; in TCRdb, only in-frame clones are kept and a portion is missing. Seen here are some 300,000 clones, approximately 88% observed once, and the top ten hold approximately 6.6%. Sequenced material: peripheral blood. Receptors originate from a young woman who had recovered from COVID-19. Each CDR3 is given with its conserved first and last residue.

J gene | V gene | CDR3 protein
TRBJ1-5 | TRBV7-9 | CASSLGTQGPQHF
TRBJ2-3 | TRBV28 | CASSSTSTDTQYF
TRBJ1-2 | TRBV28 | CASSLSGHVYTF
TRBJ2-7 | TRBV6-5 | CASTRDRDRYEQYF
TRBJ1-1 | TRBV4-1 | CASSHGAEAFF
TRBJ1-4 | TRBV27 | CASSLWQGGGKLFF
TRBJ1-4 | TRBV30 | CACGSGGSPGSEKLFF
TRBJ2-2 | TRBV18 | CASSPRQGEAGELFF
TRBJ1-1 | TRBV29-1 | CSVGGAQLAFF
TRBJ2-5 | TRBV29-1 | CSVGGIAGASRGETQYF
TRBJ2-2 | TRBV5-1 | CASSLTGGDTGELFF
TRBJ2-5 | TRBV11-3 | CASSLDRTQETQYF
TRBJ2-3 | TRBV5-5 | CASSLTSGGTDTQYF
TRBJ2-4 | TRBV7-9 | CASSLSASGAKNIQYF
TRBJ1-4 | TRBV28 | CASSLSDSATNEKLFF
TRBJ2-5 | TRBV7-9 | CASSLRGPETQYF
TRBJ2-5 | TRBV7-9 | CASRQGKAPDF
TRBJ1-2 | TRBV7-9 | CASSPSRAQHYGYTF
TRBJ2-7 | TRBV28 | CASSLPGGYEQYF
TRBJ2-5 | TRBV4-2 | CASSQDRGETQYF
TRBJ2-3 | TRBV9 | CASSVAETSTDTQYF
TRBJ1-3 | TRBV2 | CASRRVSGNTIYF
TRBJ2-7 | TRBV19 | CASSRHSSPYEQYF
TRBJ2-7 | TRBV28 | CASSQPGQGKDEQYF
TRBJ2-6 | TRBV5-4 | CASSLAVPGANVLTF
TRBJ2-7 | TRBV29-1 | CSVGDNTYEQYF
TRBJ1-2 | TRBV12-3/TRBV12-4 | CASRHVQGRGYTF
TRBJ2-3 | TRBV28 | CASRGGGTDTQYF
TRBJ1-3 | TRBV2 | CASSMKQGFGNTIYF
TRBJ1-2 | TRBV7-2 | CASRMVGGRRPNYGYTF
TRBJ2-7 | TRBV6-5 | CASSYSKQGRHEQYF
TRBJ1-2 | TRBV5-4 | CASSLGGAALYGYTF
TRBJ2-7 | TRBV29-1 | CSATSGMTYEQYF
TRBJ1-5 | TRBV28 | CASSLPQGGQPQHF
TRBJ2-7 | TRBV25-1 | CASSESGRTYEQYF
TRBJ2-1 | TRBV29-1 | CSVKRGTRLEQFF
TRBJ2-7 | TRBV27 | CASHKQGWDEQYF
TRBJ2-7 | TRBV27 | CASSFQGSYEQYF
TRBJ2-6 | TRBV7-2 | CASSFRNTGGLTF
TRBJ2-4 | TRBV25-1 | CASSEIDGRLAKNIQYF
TRBJ1-4 | TRBV5-1 | CASSLQEGAGKLFF
TRBJ1-6 | TRBV6-2/TRBV6-3 | CASSTDRFSPLHF
TRBJ1-6 | TRBV10-3 | CATQGDNSYNSPLHF
TRBJ2-7 | TRBV6-1 | CASSERSGGAIAYEQYF
TRBJ1-1 | TRBV7-9 | CASSLATAGSQAEAFF
TRBJ1-2 | TRBV6-5 | CASSLQVSVEGYTF
TRBJ2-5 | TRBV5-1 | CASSKPGLQETQYF
TRBJ1-5 | TRBV7-9 | CASSSTVDSNQPQHF